Given below is one TCR beta chain in context. As yet, its antigen is unknown. This entry comes from a study of T-cell memory formation after mild COVID-19. About the research overall: The TCR clusters were mostly specific to one donor. Study results and caveats: A second wave of clones peaked on day 37, and their SARS-CoV-2 specificity went unconfirmed. Some clones that responded turned up in pre-infection memory, which suggests that cross-reactive memory joined in. Contracting clones localized mainly to CM and EM when CD4+ and mainly to EMRA when CD8+.

CDR1 is LGHDT and CDR2 is YNNKEL in the germline V gene (reference sequence). The CDR3 runs 18 residues. The V gene lost 0 bases and the J gene lost 2 bases, with 16 bases spanning the gap. TCRdb analysed the 5' RACE reads with MiXCR anew, one entry per CDR3 protein. This sample has over 300,000 distinct CDR3 sequences, with less than 25% found just once. This rearrangement joins TRBV3-1 to TRBJ1-4; tentatively, D is TRBD1 (6 bases). The specimen sequenced was PBMCs or a T cell subset sorted from them (not recorded which). This TCR came from a man younger than 30 who had mild COVID-19 (a few samples of this study predate the infection). Cell type and time point are not known. The CDR3 bases are TGTGCCAGCAGCCAAGATCCGGGGGGCGCGGTCACTAATGAAAAACTGTTTTTT. It is translated as CASSQDPGGAVTNEKLFF.